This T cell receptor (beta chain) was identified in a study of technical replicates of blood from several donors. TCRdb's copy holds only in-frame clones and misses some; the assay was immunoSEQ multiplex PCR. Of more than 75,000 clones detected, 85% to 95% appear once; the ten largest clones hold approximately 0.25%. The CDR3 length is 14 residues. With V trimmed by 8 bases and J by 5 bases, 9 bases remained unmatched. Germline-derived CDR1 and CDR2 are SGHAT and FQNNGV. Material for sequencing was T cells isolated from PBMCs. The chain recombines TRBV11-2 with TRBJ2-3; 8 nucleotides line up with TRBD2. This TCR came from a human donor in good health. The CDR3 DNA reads TGTGCCAGCCGCCCCGGGGGGGCGGAAGATACGCAGTATTTT. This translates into CASRPGGAEDTQYF.